This TCR beta chain was retrieved from a study of blood T cells in healthy people across ages. The second PCR ran 7 to 11 cycles with a sample-barcoded 5' primer and J-beta primers. One entry per CDR3 protein results from TCRdb running MiXCR on the 5' RACE reads. The data show 600,000 or so distinct CDR3 sequences, about 28% seen once. The CDR3 totals 13 residues. The germline gives CDR1 DFQATT, CDR2 SNEGSKA (reference sequence). This clonotype showed up just a few times. This clone may be a read error of a much larger clone one base away. V usage is TRBV20-1 and J usage is TRBJ2-7; D perhaps matches TRBD1 (7 bases). Sample: blood. This clonotype was sampled from a woman older than 75 in good health. CDR3 in amino acids: CSTVWRGQEIQYF. The CDR3 bases are TGCTCCACGGTCTGGAGGGGGCAAGAGATCCAGTACTTC.